This T cell receptor (beta chain) stems from a study of shared T cell receptors in the human thymus. The repertoire was sequenced with immunoSEQ multiplex PCR; TCRdb's copy has only in-frame clones and lacks some. This table holds hundreds of thousands of clones, 70% to 90% found once. Germline V gene sequence: CDR1 SQVTM, CDR2 ANQGSEA. V was pared by 7 bases and J by 6 bases, with 10 bases of the junction left unmatched. The CDR3 extends over 13 amino acids. Another study also made use of these data, one on human thymus T cells. That source reports: Donors consisted of healthy Finnish infants (having corrective surgery for congenital heart defects). Thymus was obtained from resections taken during corrective heart surgery. Repertoires from thymus and blood appeared to show biased V and J gene usage. Thymic repertoires overlap heavily among unrelated individuals, related research has reported.

The sequence was obtained from a girl less than two years old with a congenital heart defect. Sequenced material: thymocytes. This chain connects TRBV29-1 to TRBJ1-2, with TRBD1 matching 8 bases. This chain's CDR3 is CSALEDRGNGYTF. As DNA, the CDR3 is TGCAGCGCTCTTGAAGACAGGGGAAATGGCTACACCTTC.